The present entry profiles one T cell receptor beta chain with its context. The sample originates from a study of regulatory T cells in long-lasting Graves disease. Trimming took 6 bases from V and 0 from J, leaving 8 bases between them. CDR3 length: 14 amino acids. Building the TCR beta libraries relied on iRepertoire HTBI primers, and CDR3 regions underwent Arm-PCR. TCRdb passed the multiplex PCR reads through MiXCR, listing each CDR3 protein once. The sample lists about 530,000 distinct CDR3 sequences, around 16% occurring once. As for time point: newly diagnosed GD, antithyroid drugs for less than 3 months. The TCR library was prepared using RNA isolated from PBMCs. These data were likewise used in another study, on T cells in Graves' hyperthyroidism and ophthalmopathy.

Sample: peripheral blood mononuclear cells (PBMCs), taken at new diagnosis, from a patient treated with antithyroid drugs. The chain joins TRBV12-3 or TRBV12-4 to TRBJ2-2, with D unclear. The TCR was taken from a woman aged 40-60 years with Graves disease. The CDR3 reads CASRKQSNTGELFF. The CDR3 DNA reads as TGTGCCAGCAGAAAACAGTCGAACACCGGGGAGCTGTTTTTT.